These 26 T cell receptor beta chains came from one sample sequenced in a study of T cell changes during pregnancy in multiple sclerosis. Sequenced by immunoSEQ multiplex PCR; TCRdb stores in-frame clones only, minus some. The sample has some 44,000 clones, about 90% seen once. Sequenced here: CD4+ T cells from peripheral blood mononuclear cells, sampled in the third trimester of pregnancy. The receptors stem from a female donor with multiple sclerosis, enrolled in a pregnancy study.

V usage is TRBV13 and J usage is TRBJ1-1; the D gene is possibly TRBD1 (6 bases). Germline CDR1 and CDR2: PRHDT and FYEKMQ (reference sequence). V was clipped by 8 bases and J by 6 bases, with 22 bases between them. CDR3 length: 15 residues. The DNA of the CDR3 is TGTGCCAGCCTCAGGGGAGGGGGGCATAATGCTGAAGCTTTCTTT. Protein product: CASLRGGGHNAEAFF.

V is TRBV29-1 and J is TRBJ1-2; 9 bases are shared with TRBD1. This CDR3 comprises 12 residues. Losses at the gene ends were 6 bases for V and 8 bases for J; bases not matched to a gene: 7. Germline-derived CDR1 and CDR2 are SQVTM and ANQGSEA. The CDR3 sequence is CSVIGTGRGYTF. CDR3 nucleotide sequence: TGCAGCGTGATAGGGACAGGGCGGGGCTACACCTTC. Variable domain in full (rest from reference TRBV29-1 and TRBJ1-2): SAVISQKPSRDICQRGTSLTIQCQVDSQVTMMFWYRQQPGQSLTLIATANQGSEATYESGFVIDKFPISRPNLTFSTLTVSNMSPEDSSIYLCSVIGTGRGYTFGSGTRLTVV.

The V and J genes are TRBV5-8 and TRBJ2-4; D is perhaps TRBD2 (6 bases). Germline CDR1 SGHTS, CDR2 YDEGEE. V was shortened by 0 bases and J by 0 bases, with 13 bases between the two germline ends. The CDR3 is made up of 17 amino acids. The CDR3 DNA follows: TGTGCCAGCAGCTTGGGCGTAAGGGGACTAGCCAAAAACATTCAGTACTTC. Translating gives CASSLGVRGLAKNIQYF.

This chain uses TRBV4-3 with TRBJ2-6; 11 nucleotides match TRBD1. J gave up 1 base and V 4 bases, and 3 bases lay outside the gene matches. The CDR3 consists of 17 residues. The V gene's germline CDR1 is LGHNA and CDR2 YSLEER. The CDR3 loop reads CASSLGTGGSGANVLTF. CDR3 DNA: TGCGCCAGCAGCCTCGGGACAGGGGGTTCTGGGGCCAACGTCCTGACTTTC.

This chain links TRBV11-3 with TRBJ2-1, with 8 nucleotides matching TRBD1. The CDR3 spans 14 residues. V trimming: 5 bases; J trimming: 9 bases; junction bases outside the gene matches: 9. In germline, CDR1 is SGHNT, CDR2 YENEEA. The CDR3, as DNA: TGTGCCAGCAGCGGCCGGACAGGGAGTACTGAGCAGTTCTTC. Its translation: CASSGRTGSTEQFF. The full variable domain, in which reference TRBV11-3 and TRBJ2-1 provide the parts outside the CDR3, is EAGVVQSPRYKIIEKKQPVAFWCNPISGHNTLYWYLQNLGQGPELLIRYENEEAVDDSQLPKDRFSAERLKGVDSTLKIQPAELGDSAVYLCASSGRTGSTEQFFGPGTRLTVL.

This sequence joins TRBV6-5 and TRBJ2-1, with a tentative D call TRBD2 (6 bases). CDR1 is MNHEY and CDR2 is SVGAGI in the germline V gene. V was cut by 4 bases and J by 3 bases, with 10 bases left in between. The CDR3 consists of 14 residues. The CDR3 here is CASSLSGHYNEQFF. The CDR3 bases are TGTGCCAGCAGTTTAAGCGGGCACTACAATGAGCAGTTCTTC.

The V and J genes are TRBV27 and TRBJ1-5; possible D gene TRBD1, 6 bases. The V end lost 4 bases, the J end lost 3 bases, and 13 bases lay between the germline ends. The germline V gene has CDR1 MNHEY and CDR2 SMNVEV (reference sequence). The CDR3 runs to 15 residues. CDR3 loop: CASSSQDSYNQPQHF. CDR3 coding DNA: TGTGCCAGCAGTTCCCAGGACAGTTACAATCAGCCCCAGCATTTT.

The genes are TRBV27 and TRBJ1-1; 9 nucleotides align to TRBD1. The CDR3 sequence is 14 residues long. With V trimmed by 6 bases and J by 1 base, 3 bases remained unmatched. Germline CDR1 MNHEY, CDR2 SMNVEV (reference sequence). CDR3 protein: CASSRQGGNTEAFF. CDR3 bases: TGTGCCAGCAGCCGACAGGGGGGGAACACTGAAGCTTTCTTT.

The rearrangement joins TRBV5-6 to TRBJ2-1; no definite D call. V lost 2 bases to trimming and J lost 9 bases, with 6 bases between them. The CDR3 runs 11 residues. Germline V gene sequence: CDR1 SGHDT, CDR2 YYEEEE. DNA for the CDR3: TGTGCCAGCAGCTTTACGGTTGAGCAGTTCTTC. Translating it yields CASSFTVEQFF.

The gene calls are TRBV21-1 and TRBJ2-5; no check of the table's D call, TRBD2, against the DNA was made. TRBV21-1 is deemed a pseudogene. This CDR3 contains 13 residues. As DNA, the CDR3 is TGTGCCAGCAGCAAGGCGTCTAGCGGGACCCAGTACTTC. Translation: CASSKASSGTQYF.

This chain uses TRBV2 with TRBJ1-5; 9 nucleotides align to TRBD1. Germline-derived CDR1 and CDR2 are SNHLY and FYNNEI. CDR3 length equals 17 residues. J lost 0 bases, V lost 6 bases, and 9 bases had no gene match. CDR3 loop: CASRTSGQGNSNQPQHF. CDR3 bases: TGTGCCAGCAGGACATCCGGACAGGGGAATAGCAATCAGCCCCAGCATTTT.

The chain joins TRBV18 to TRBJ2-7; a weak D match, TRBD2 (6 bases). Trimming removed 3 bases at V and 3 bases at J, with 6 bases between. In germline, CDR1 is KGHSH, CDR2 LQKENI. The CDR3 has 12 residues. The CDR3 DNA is TGTGCCAGCTCACCGGGACTCTACGAGCAGTACTTC. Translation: CASSPGLYEQYF.

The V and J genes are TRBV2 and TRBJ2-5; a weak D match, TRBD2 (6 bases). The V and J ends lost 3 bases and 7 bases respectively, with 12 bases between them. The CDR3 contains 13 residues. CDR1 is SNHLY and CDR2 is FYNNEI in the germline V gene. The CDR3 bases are TGTGCCAGCAGTGAGCCGGGGGTAGGGACCCAGTACTTC. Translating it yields CASSEPGVGTQYF.

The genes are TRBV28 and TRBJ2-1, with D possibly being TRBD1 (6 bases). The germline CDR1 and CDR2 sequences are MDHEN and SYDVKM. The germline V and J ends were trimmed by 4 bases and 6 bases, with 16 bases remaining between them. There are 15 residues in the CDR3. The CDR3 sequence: CASSSTGHNLNEQFF. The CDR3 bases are TGTGCCAGCAGTTCCACGGGACATAATCTCAATGAGCAGTTCTTC.

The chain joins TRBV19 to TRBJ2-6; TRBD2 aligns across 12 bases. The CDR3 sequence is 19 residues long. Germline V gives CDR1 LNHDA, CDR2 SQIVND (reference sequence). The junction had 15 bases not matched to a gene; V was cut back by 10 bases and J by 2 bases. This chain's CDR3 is CATKKASGRAVAGANVLTF. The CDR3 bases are TGTGCCACTAAGAAGGCTAGCGGGAGGGCAGTAGCTGGGGCCAACGTCCTGACTTTC.

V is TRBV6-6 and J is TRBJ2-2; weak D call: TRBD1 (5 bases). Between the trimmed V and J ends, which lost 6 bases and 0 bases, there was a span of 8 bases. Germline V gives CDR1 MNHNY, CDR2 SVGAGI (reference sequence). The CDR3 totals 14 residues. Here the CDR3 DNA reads TGTGCCAGCAGGGTAGGGGCGAACACCGGGGAGCTGTTTTTT. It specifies CASRVGANTGELFF.

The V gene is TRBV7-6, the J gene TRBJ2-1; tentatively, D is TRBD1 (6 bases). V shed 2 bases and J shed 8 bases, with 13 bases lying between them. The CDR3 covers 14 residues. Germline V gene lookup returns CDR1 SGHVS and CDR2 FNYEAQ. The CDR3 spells CASSLRQVHDEQFF. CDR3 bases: TGTGCCAGCAGCTTAAGACAGGTTCACGATGAGCAGTTCTTC.

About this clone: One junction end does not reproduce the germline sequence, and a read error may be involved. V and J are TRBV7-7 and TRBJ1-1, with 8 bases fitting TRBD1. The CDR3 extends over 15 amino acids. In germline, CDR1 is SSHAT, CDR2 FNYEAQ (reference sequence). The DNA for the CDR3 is TGTGCTAGCAGCCGTTTACAGGGGGGGAACACTGAAGCTTTCTTT. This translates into CASSRLQGGNTEAFF.

CDR3 sequence: CASSLKAGSTEAFF. For the CDR3, the DNA is TGTGCCAGCAGCCTGAAGGCGGGGAGCACTGAAGCTTTCTTT. The chain carries TRBV7-3 and TRBJ1-1; no reliable D call. V was cut by 5 bases and J by 4 bases, with 14 bases left in between. The CDR3 length is 14 residues. Germline values: CDR1 SGHTA, CDR2 FQGTGA.

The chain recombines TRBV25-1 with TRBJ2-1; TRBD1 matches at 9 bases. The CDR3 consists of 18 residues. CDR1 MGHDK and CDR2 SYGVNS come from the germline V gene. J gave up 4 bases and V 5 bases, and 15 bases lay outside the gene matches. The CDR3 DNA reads TGTGCCAGCAGTAAACCGGGACAGGGCTTAGGAGGTTACAATGAGCAGTTCTTC. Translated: CASSKPGQGLGGYNEQFF.

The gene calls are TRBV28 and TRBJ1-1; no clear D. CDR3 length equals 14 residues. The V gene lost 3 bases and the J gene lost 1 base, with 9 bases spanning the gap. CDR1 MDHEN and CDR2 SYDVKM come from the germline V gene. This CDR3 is CASSLEDGNTEAFF. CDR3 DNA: TGTGCCAGCAGTTTGGAGGACGGGAACACTGAAGCTTTCTTT.

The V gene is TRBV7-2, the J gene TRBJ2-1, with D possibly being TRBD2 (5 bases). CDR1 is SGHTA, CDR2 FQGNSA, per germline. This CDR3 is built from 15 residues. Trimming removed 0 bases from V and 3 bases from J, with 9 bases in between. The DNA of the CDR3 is TGTGCCAGCAGCTTAGCGAAACTAGACTACAATGAGCAGTTCTTC. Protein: CASSLAKLDYNEQFF. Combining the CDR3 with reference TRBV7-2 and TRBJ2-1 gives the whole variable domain GAGVSQSPSNKVTEKGKDVELRCDPISGHTALYWYRQSLGQGLEFLIYFQGNSAPDKSGLPSDRFSAERTGGSVSTLTIQRTQQEDSAVYLCASSLAKLDYNEQFFGPGTRLTVL.

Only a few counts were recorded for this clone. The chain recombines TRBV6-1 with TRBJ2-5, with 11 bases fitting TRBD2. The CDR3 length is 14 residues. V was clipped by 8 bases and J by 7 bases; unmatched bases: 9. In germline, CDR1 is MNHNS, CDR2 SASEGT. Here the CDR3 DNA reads TGTGCCAGCGACCGGACTAGCGGGTTACGGACCCAGTACTTC. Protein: CASDRTSGLRTQYF.

CDR3 bases: TGTGCCAGCAGCTTAGCCGGGACAGAAAAACTAGCCAAAAACATTCAGTACTTC. As protein: CASSLAGTEKLAKNIQYF. The V and J genes are TRBV11-3 and TRBJ2-4; 7 bases fit TRBD1. The CDR3 is made up of 18 amino acids. Germline assignment: CDR1 SGHNT and CDR2 YENEEA. V lost 1 base, J lost 0 bases, and 9 bases stayed unmatched.

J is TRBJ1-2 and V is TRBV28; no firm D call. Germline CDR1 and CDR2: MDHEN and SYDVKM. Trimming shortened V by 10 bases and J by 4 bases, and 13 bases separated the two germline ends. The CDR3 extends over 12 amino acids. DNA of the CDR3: TGTGCCACCAAACATCTCATCTATGGCTACACCTTC. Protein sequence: CATKHLIYGYTF.

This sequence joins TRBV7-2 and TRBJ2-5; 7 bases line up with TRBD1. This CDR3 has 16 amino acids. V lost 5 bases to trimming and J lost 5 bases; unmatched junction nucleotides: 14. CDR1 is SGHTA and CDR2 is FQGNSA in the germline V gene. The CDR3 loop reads CASSPRQGGLGETQYF. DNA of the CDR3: TGTGCCAGCAGCCCGCGACAGGGTGGTCTTGGGGAGACCCAGTACTTC.